This TCR beta chain appears in the sequencing data of a study of T-cell reconstitution after alpha-beta-depleted transplantation in children. Overall study results and limits: One year post-transplant, T-cell counts and diversity were largely derived from T cells produced anew. Several hundred graft clones that had expanded were reportedly the source of alpha-beta T cells about two months after transplant.

The CDR3 covers 16 residues. Germline CDR1 LGHNA, CDR2 YNFKEQ. The J segment lost 9 bases and the V segment lost 0 bases, leaving 9 bases of the junction unmatched. Preparation of the TCRbeta library involved a method that used unique molecular identifiers. MiXCR, run by TCRdb on the PCR reads, gives a single entry per CDR3 protein. This sample has about 980,000 distinct CDR3 sequences, with about 31% found just once. This clonotype was seen a few times. Its antigen is unidentified. This TCR was recovered from a boy under three years old who had a stem cell transplant for SCID, so the T cells may come from the graft donor. This chain links TRBV4-2 with TRBJ2-1; 9 bases fit TRBD2. The sequencing used PBMCs, mostly from graft donor cells, collected 360 days after TCRalphabeta/CD19-depleted stem cell transplant. CDR3 sequence (DNA): TGTGCCAGCAGCCAAGAGGGCATAGCGGGGGAGATTGAGCAGTTCTTC. Translation: CASSQEGIAGEIEQFF.